One sample yielded the 28 T cell receptor beta chains listed below, sequenced in a study of cytomegalovirus exposure and HLA in healthy donors. A multiplex PCR was run with 60 Vbeta primers and 13 Jbeta primers. Only in-frame clones appear in the TCRdb table, and some are missing; sequencing was by immunoSEQ multiplex PCR. The sample contains approximately 170,000 clones, approximately 80% of which appear only once. Sequenced input: PBMCs. Receptors originate from a male donor in good health and CMV-seropositive.

The CDR3 DNA follows: TGTGCCAGTAGTATGCGGGGGCGCTACGAGCAGTACTTC. This sequence encodes CASSMRGRYEQYF. The gene calls are TRBV19 and TRBJ2-7; D may be TRBD2 (7 bases). The V end was cut by 3 bases, the J end by 3 bases, with 9 bases between. Germline values: CDR1 LNHDA, CDR2 SQIVND (reference sequence). The CDR3 has 13 residues.

This rearrangement joins TRBV29-1 to TRBJ2-2; TRBD2 matches 11 bases. Germline-derived CDR1 and CDR2 are SQVTM and ANQGSEA. J lost 0 bases, V lost 6 bases, and 0 bases had no gene match. The CDR3 extends over 14 amino acids. CDR3 in amino acids: CSVLAGANTGELFF. CDR3 bases: TGCAGCGTACTAGCGGGGGCGAACACCGGGGAGCTGTTTTTT.

This clone appeared a few times. The V call is TRBV30, the J call TRBJ2-7; 8 bases align to TRBD1. V lost 8 bases, J lost 4 bases, and 10 bases stayed unmatched. The CDR3 is 13 residues long. Germline V gives CDR1 GTSNPN, CDR2 SVGIG (reference sequence). In nucleotides, the CDR3 is TGTGCCGGTACGACAGGGGACGGGTACGAGCAGTACTTC. It translates to CAGTTGDGYEQYF.

This clone was detected only once. The J gene is TRBJ2-6, the V gene TRBV25-1; 9 positions match TRBD1. Germline CDR1 reads MGHDK; CDR2 reads SYGVNS. The J segment lost 0 bases and the V segment lost 8 bases, leaving 5 bases of the junction unmatched. CDR3 length equals 16 residues. The CDR3 nucleotides are TGTGCCAGCTTCGGGACAGGGCCCTCTGGGGCCAACGTCCTGACTTTC. Translated: CASFGTGPSGANVLTF. Full variable domain (remainder filled in from reference TRBV25-1 and TRBJ2-6): EADIYQTPRYLVIGTGKKITLECSQTMGHDKMYWYQQDPGMELHLIHYSYGVNSTEKGDLSSESTVSRIRTEHFPLTLESARPSHTSQYLCASFGTGPSGANVLTFGAGSRLTVL.

J is TRBJ2-1 and V is TRBV10-3; the match to TRBD1 covers 9 bases. CDR3 length: 19 residues. Germline lookup yields CDR1 ENHRY and CDR2 SYGVKD. The ends lost 6 bases at V and 0 bases at J; junction bases unmatched: 15. Written as DNA, the CDR3 is TGTGCCATCAGCGGGACAGGGCTAAACTCTATGAGCTCCTACAATGAGCAGTTCTTC. Translated: CAISGTGLNSMSSYNEQFF.

This sequence joins TRBV30 and TRBJ2-3, with D possibly being TRBD1 (6 bases). The CDR3 has 13 amino acids. CDR1 and CDR2 from the germline V gene are GTSNPN and SVGIG (reference sequence). The germline V and J ends were trimmed by 4 bases and 4 bases, with 12 bases remaining between them. CDR3 nucleotide sequence: TGTGCCTGGACCTACCAGGGGCCAGATACGCAGTATTTT. This codes for CAWTYQGPDTQYF. The variable domain in full, completed from reference TRBV30 and TRBJ2-3, reads SQTIHQWPATLVQPVGSPLSLECTVEGTSNPNLYWYRQAAGRGLQLLFYSVGIGQISSEVPQNLSASRPQDRQFILSSKKLLLSDSGFYLCAWTYQGPDTQYFGPGTRLTVL.

The gene calls are TRBV18 and TRBJ2-5, with D possibly being TRBD1 (6 bases). The CDR3 is 15 amino acids. The germline V gene encodes CDR1 KGHSH and CDR2 LQKENI. V dropped 0 bases and J dropped 2 bases, with 10 bases sitting between them. CDR3: CASSPPTGGQETQYF. Written as DNA, the CDR3 is TGTGCCAGCTCACCACCGACAGGTGGGCAAGAGACCCAGTACTTC.

The chain employs TRBV7-9 and TRBJ2-1, with 12 positions matching TRBD2. CDR3 length equals 16 residues. Germline assignment: CDR1 SEHNR and CDR2 FQNEAQ (reference sequence). V shed 5 bases, J shed 2 bases, and the junction held 4 bases outside the gene matches. Written as DNA, the CDR3 is TGTGCCAGCAGCCAAGGACTAGCGGGGACCTACAATGAGCAGTTCTTC. Translating it yields CASSQGLAGTYNEQFF.

CDR3: CASSRGLAGTDTQYF. In DNA form, the CDR3 reads TGTGCCAGCTCACGTGGGCTTGCAGGCACAGATACGCAGTATTTT. The V gene is TRBV18, the J gene TRBJ2-3; D is unresolved. This CDR3 has 15 amino acids. With 4 bases removed from V and 1 base from J, the gap between germline ends came to 12 bases. Per the germline V gene, CDR1 is KGHSH and CDR2 is LQKENI.

CDR3 nucleotides: TGTGCCAGCAGTCCTAGATTAGCTGGGAATGAGCAGTTCTTC. Amino acid sequence: CASSPRLAGNEQFF. This chain links TRBV6-5 with TRBJ2-1; D uncertain. V lost 5 bases and J 7 bases, leaving 15 bases between the germline ends. CDR1 MNHEY and CDR2 SVGAGI come from the germline V gene. This CDR3 has 14 amino acids.

This clone was recorded a few times. The rearrangement uses TRBV6-4 and TRBJ1-6; no reliable D call. Germline V CDR1 and CDR2: MRHNA, SNTAGT. Deletions cut 0 bases from V and 7 bases from J, with 10 bases between. The CDR3 has 15 amino acids. The DNA for the CDR3 is TGTGCCAGCAGTGACTCGAGGCGGCCCAATTCACCCCTCCACTTT. It encodes CASSDSRRPNSPLHF.

The chain carries TRBV7-8 and TRBJ2-3; D gene unclear. Per the germline V gene, CDR1 is SGHVS and CDR2 is FQNEAQ. The V and J ends lost 5 bases and 0 bases respectively, with 12 bases between them. This CDR3 contains 15 residues. CDR3 amino acids: CASSHTPYSTDTQYF. Here the CDR3 DNA reads TGTGCCAGCAGCCATACACCTTATAGCACAGATACGCAGTATTTT.

The CDR3 region has the DNA TGCGCCAGCAGCCAAGGGATGGACTCGTTGCCAGATACGCAGTATTTT. Its translation is CASSQGMDSLPDTQYF. The chain is built from TRBV4-3 and TRBJ2-3; D might be TRBD2 (5 bases). The V end was cut by 1 base, the J end by 4 bases, with 15 bases between. Looked up from germline, CDR1 is LGHNA and CDR2 is YSLEER. The CDR3 sequence is 16 residues long.

This chain connects TRBV9 to TRBJ2-5, with D maybe TRBD2 (6 bases). This CDR3 is 15 amino acids long. Trimming removed 0 bases from V and 5 bases from J, with 14 bases in between. Per germline, CDR1 SGDLS and CDR2 YYNGEE. In nucleotides, the CDR3 is TGTGCCAGCAGCGTAGCTGGGGGGATAGGGGAGACCCAGTACTTC. As protein: CASSVAGGIGETQYF.

The rearrangement uses TRBV6-6 and TRBJ1-2; 9 bases are a match to TRBD1. Germline CDR1 and CDR2: MNHNY and SVGAGI (reference sequence). This CDR3 has 15 residues. V lost 2 bases to trimming and J lost 6 bases; unmatched junction nucleotides: 7. In DNA, the CDR3 is TGTGCCAGCAGTTACAACCCGGGACAGGGAAATGGCTACACCTTC. Translation: CASSYNPGQGNGYTF.

The V call is TRBV14, the J call TRBJ1-2; D remains unclear. From germline, CDR1 is SGHDN and CDR2 FVKESK. The CDR3 consists of 13 residues. V gave up 3 bases and J gave up 6 bases, with 11 bases separating them. CDR3 nucleotide sequence: TGTGCCAGCAGCCACGGGGTGTTGGATGGCTACACCTTC. Protein sequence: CASSHGVLDGYTF.

The V gene is TRBV7-3, the J gene TRBJ1-1, with TRBD1 as a possible D gene (5 bases). The germline V and J ends were trimmed by 5 bases and 3 bases, with 13 bases remaining between them. CDR1 is SGHTA and CDR2 is FQGTGA in the germline V gene. The length of the CDR3 is 14 residues. CDR3: CASSRREGYTEAFF. CDR3 bases: TGTGCCAGCAGCCGCAGGGAGGGGTACACTGAAGCTTTCTTT.

A few counts support this clone. The chain employs TRBV6-6 and TRBJ2-7; D is undetermined. The V end lost 7 bases, the J end lost 3 bases, and 7 bases lay between the germline ends. CDR3 length: 11 amino acids. CDR1 is MNHNY and CDR2 is SVGAGI in the germline V gene (reference sequence). The CDR3 sequence is CASTHSYEQYF. The CDR3 bases are TGTGCCAGCACCCACAGCTACGAGCAGTACTTC.

This clone was seen a single time. V gene TRBV5-1 combines with J gene TRBJ2-1; 7 nucleotides match TRBD1. The germline V gene encodes CDR1 SGHRS and CDR2 YFSETQ. The J segment lost 8 bases and the V segment lost 3 bases, leaving 8 bases of the junction unmatched. This CDR3 comprises 14 residues. The DNA of the CDR3 is TGCGCCAGCAGCTCTCGACAGGGCTTCGATGAGCAGTTCTTC. The encoded protein is CASSSRQGFDEQFF.

The table lists this clone with a count of one. The rearrangement joins TRBV4-1 to TRBJ2-2; 12 bases are shared with TRBD2. V was pared by 4 bases and J by 5 bases, with 5 bases of the junction left unmatched. The CDR3 length is 16 residues. Germline V gene sequence: CDR1 MGHRA, CDR2 YSYEKL. Written as DNA, the CDR3 is TGCGCCAGCAGCCGCGGACTAGCGGGGCGTACCGGGGAGCTGTTTTTT. It encodes CASSRGLAGRTGELFF.

J is TRBJ2-5 and V is TRBV7-3; D perhaps matches TRBD2 (6 bases). Germline CDR1 SGHTA, CDR2 FQGTGA. V was clipped by 2 bases and J by 2 bases, with 12 bases between them. The CDR3 has 15 residues. DNA of the CDR3: TGTGCCAGCAGCTTAGGGGTGGCGGGGCAAGAGACCCAGTACTTC. It codes for CASSLGVAGQETQYF.

This clone was recorded only once. The rearrangement links TRBV4-1 to TRBJ2-5, with a possible D match to TRBD2 (5 bases). Germline V lookup: CDR1 MGHRA, CDR2 YSYEKL. V was trimmed by 3 bases and J by 0 bases, leaving 14 bases between them. The CDR3 spans 16 residues. The CDR3 nucleotides are TGCGCCAGCAGCCACGGGGAATTTGGACACCAAGAGACCCAGTACTTC. It encodes CASSHGEFGHQETQYF.

V usage is TRBV30 and J usage is TRBJ1-2; D unresolved. Germline assignment: CDR1 GTSNPN and CDR2 SVGIG (reference sequence). Trimming cost V 0 bases and J 5 bases, with 7 bases left between them. The CDR3 spans 12 residues. The CDR3 here is CAWSVRGYGYTF. The CDR3 DNA reads TGTGCCTGGAGTGTACGCGGGTATGGCTACACCTTC.

The CDR3 nucleotides are TGCGCCAGCAGCTTGGTTGGCGGCCGCACCGGGGAGCTGTTTTTT. Translation gives CASSLVGGRTGELFF. V and J are TRBV5-1 and TRBJ2-2; D is undetermined. The ends were cut back, 0 bases at V and 4 bases at J, with 10 bases in the middle. This CDR3 has 15 residues. The germline CDR1 and CDR2 sequences are SGHRS and YFSETQ.

The genes are TRBV4-3 and TRBJ2-7, with a tentative D call TRBD1 (5 bases). Germline V gene data show CDR1 as LGHNA and CDR2 as YSLEER. V lost 4 bases and J lost 3, with 13 bases in between. The CDR3 loop spans 14 amino acids. Here the CDR3 DNA reads TGCGCCAGCAGCCGAAGGCGTCAGGGCTACGAGCAGTACTTC. Amino acids: CASSRRRQGYEQYF.

The rearrangement joins TRBV30 to TRBJ1-1, with D possibly being TRBD1 (5 bases). The V gene's germline CDR1 is GTSNPN and CDR2 SVGIG (reference sequence). This CDR3 has 14 amino acids. The V end lost 2 bases, the J end lost 3 bases, and 13 bases lay between the germline ends. The DNA of the CDR3 is TGTGCCTGGAGTAAGGGGCGTTCAGACACTGAAGCTTTCTTT. Its translation: CAWSKGRSDTEAFF.

This clone was found a few times. The chain recombines TRBV4-3 with TRBJ1-6, with 8 nucleotides matching TRBD1. After removal of 0 bases from V and 11 bases from J, the junction contained 6 bases not matched to a gene. Germline loops: CDR1 LGHNA, CDR2 YSLEER. The CDR3 sequence is 15 residues long. CDR3 in DNA: TGCGCCAGCAGCCAAGATCGGACAGGGTGGGCACCCCTCCACTTT. Its protein is CASSQDRTGWAPLHF.

The chain uses TRBV11-3 and TRBJ2-1; 10 nucleotides match TRBD2. The length of the CDR3 is 16 residues. Germline V lookup: CDR1 SGHNT, CDR2 YENEEA. J gave up 4 bases and V 2 bases, and 5 bases lay outside the gene matches. This CDR3 is CASSLSGGGAYNEQFF. The CDR3 DNA reads as TGTGCCAGCAGCTTAAGCGGGGGGGGAGCATACAATGAGCAGTTCTTC.